This T cell receptor beta chain was identified during a study of T cell responses to AZD1222 COVID-19 vaccine. Notes on the study in general: Researchers report vaccine-associated CD4 TCRs spanning spike, with dominance at 160-218 and 743-854.

TCRdb keeps only in-frame clones here, not all; method: immunoSEQ multiplex PCR. This sample's table has over 120,000 clones. CDR3 length: 12 residues. Trimming shortened V by 1 base and J by 8 bases, and 8 bases separated the two germline ends. Germline V CDR1 and CDR2: SGHAT, FQNNGV. With respect to this clone: Its antigen is undetermined.

The chain is built from TRBV11-2 and TRBJ1-1; D unclear. This clonotype was sampled from an adult in good health. Sequenced sample: peripheral blood. The CDR3 sequence is CASSLVAGEAFF. In DNA form, the CDR3 reads TGTGCCAGCAGCTTAGTTGCGGGGGAAGCTTTCTTT.